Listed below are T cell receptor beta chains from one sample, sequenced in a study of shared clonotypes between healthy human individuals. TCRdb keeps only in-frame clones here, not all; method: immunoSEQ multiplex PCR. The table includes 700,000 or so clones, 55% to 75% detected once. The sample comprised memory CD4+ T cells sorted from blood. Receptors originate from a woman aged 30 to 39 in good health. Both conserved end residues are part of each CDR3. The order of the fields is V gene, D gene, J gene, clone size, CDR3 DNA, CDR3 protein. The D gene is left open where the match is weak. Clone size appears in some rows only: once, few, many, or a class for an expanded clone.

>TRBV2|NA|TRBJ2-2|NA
TGTGCCAGCGGGTCGAGCGTCACCGGGGAGCTGTTTTTT
CASGSSVTGELFF
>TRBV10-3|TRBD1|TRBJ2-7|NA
TGTGCCACCGAACTGGGACAGAACTCCTACGAGCAGTACTTC
CATELGQNSYEQYF
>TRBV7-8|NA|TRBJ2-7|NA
TGTGCCAGCAGCGCATCCTGGGGGGAGTACGAGCAGTACTTC
CASSASWGEYEQYF
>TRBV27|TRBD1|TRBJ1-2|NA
TGTGCCAGCAGCCTACAGGGGTATAACGGCTACACCTTC
CASSLQGYNGYTF
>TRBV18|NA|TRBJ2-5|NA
TGTGCCAGCTCACAATCTCAAGGGACCCAGTACTTC
CASSQSQGTQYF
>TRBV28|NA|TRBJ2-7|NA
TGTGCCAGCAGTTCCAGGATAACTCTCTACGAGCAGTACTTC
CASSSRITLYEQYF
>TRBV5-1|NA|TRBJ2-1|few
TGCGCCAGCAGGGACGGGGCCTACAATGAGCAGTTCTTC
CASRDGAYNEQFF
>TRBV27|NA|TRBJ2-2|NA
TGTGCCAGCAGTCCCTTAGTGGGGCGACTCTCGAACACCGGGGAGCTGTTTTTT
CASSPLVGRLSNTGELFF
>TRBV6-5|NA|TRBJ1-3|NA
TGTGCCAGCAGTTTACAGGCTTCGAACTCTGGAAACACCATATATTTT
CASSLQASNSGNTIYF
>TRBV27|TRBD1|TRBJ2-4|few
TGTGCCAGCAGTCCCGGGACAGGGTCCAACATTCAGTACTTC
CASSPGTGSNIQYF
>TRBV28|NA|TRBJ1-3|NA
TGTGCCAGCAGCTTAGAGAGCTCTGGAAACACCATATATTTT
CASSLESSGNTIYF
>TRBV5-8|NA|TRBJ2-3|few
TGTGCCAGCAGCTTGGCCAAGACTACCGACACAGATACGCAGTATTTT
CASSLAKTTDTDTQYF
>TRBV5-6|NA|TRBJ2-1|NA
TGTGCCAGCAGCGGGAAGAGGCGGGTGGGAGCAAATGAGCAGTTCTTC
CASSGKRRVGANEQFF
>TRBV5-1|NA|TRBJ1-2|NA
TGCGCCAGCAGCTTGGAGCAGGGGATCGGCTACACCTTC
CASSLEQGIGYTF
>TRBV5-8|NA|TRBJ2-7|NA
TGTGCCAGCAGCTTAGATCCGGGGTCCTACGAGCAGTACTTC
CASSLDPGSYEQYF
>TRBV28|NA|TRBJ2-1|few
TGTGCCAGCAGTCCCTTGGAGCAGGGTGGGTACAATGAGCAGTTCTTC
CASSPLEQGGYNEQFF
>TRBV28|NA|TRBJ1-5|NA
TGTGCCAGCAGTGACCCCCCGGGACACCCAAATCAGCCCCAGCATTTT
CASSDPPGHPNQPQHF
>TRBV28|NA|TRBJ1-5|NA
TGTGCCAGCAGCCCAGAGCAGAGACAATTTCGCAATCAGCCCCAGCATTTT
CASSPEQRQFRNQPQHF
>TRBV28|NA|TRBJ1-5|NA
TGTGCCAGCCGAGGAGGGGGAAGTGTACAGCCCCAGCATTTT
CASRGGGSVQPQHF
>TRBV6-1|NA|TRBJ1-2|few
TGTGCCAGCCCCGCCCCGAGAGGCTATGGCTACACCTTC
CASPAPRGYGYTF
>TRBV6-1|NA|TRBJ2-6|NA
TGTGCCAGCAGTGAGGGGCCGCCCTCTGGGGCCAACGTCCTGACTTTC
CASSEGPPSGANVLTF
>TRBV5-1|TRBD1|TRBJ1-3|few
TGCGCCAGCAGCCCGAGGACAGGGGGTTCTGGAAACACCATATATTTT
CASSPRTGGSGNTIYF
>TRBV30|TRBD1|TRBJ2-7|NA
TGTGCCTCGGGACAGGGGGCATGGGAGCAGTACTTC
CASGQGAWEQYF
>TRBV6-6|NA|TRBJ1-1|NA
TGTGCCAGCAGTCCGGGACCGTTATCCATGAACACTGAAGCTTTCTTT
CASSPGPLSMNTEAFF
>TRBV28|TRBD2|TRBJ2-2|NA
TGTGCCAGCAGACCCCGACTAGCGGGCGGCGCCGGGGAGCTGTTTTTT
CASRPRLAGGAGELFF
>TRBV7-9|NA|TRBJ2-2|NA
TGTGCCAGCAGCTCTTGGGGTAGAGGCACCGGGGAGCTGTTTTTT
CASSSWGRGTGELFF
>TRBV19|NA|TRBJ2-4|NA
TGTGCCAGTAGACCCCTAGACAGTCTAGCCAAAAACATTCAGTACTTC
CASRPLDSLAKNIQYF
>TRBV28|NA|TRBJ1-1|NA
TGTGCCAGCAGAACTTCGCGGGTCGCTGAAGCTTTCTTT
CASRTSRVAEAFF
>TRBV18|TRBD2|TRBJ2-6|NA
TGTGCCAGCTGGCCGGGACTAAATTCTGGGGCCAACGTCCTGACTTTC
CASWPGLNSGANVLTF
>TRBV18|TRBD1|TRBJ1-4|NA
TGTGCCAGCTCATATCAGGGGGCGACTAATGAAAAACTGTTTTTT
CASSYQGATNEKLFF
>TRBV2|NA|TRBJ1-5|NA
TGTGCCAGCAGTGGGGGGGGCCCCGAGCAGCCCCAGCATTTT
CASSGGGPEQPQHF
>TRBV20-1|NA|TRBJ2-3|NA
TGCAGTGCCAAACTGGGAGATACGCAGTATTTT
CSAKLGDTQYF
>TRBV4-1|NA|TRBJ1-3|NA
TGCGCCAGCAGCCAAGGCGCGATATCACCTGGAAACACCATATATTTT
CASSQGAISPGNTIYF
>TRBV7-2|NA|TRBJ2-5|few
TGTGCCAGCAGCTTAGGGGGCCTTGGGGAGACCCAGTACTTC
CASSLGGLGETQYF
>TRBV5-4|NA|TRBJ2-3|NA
TGTGCCAGCAGCTCCGGGACGGCGAGCACAGATACGCAGTATTTT
CASSSGTASTDTQYF
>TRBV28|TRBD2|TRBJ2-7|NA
TGTGCCAGCAGCTCTGGGAGTCGTAGCGGGAGTGACGAGCAGTACTTC
CASSSGSRSGSDEQYF
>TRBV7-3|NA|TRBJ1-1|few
TGTGCCAGCTGCCCCCGCGAGGGATTTGAAGCTTTCTTT
CASCPREGFEAFF
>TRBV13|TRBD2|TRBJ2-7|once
TGTGCCAGCAGCTTAGGACGGGAGGGCGACGAGCAGTACTTC
CASSLGREGDEQYF
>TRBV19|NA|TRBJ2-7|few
TGTGCCAGTAGTATGGGGGGCCGTAGCTCCTACGAGCAGTACTTC
CASSMGGRSSYEQYF
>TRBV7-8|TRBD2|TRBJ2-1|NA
TGTGCCAGCAGCTCCCGGGGACTAGCGGGAGGGTTGAATGAGCAGTTCTTC
CASSSRGLAGGLNEQFF
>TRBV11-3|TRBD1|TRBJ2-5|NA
TGTGCCAGCAGCCGGGGACAGCAAGAGACCCAGTACTTC
CASSRGQQETQYF
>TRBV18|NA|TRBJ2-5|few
TGTGCCAGCTCACCTAGGACAGCCTACCAAGAGACCCAGTACTTC
CASSPRTAYQETQYF
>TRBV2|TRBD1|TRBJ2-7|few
TGTGCCAGCATCGGACAGGGGAGCTCCTACGAGCAGTACTTC
CASIGQGSSYEQYF
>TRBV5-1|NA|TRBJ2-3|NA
TGCGCCAGCAGCTTGGCCAGCGGGAGCACAGATACGCAGTATTTT
CASSLASGSTDTQYF
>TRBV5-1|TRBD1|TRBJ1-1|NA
TGCGCCAGCAGCTCCGGACAGGGGGTTTCGTCGGAAGCTTTCTTT
CASSSGQGVSSEAFF
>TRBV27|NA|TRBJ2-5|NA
TGTGCCAGCAGAAACGGTAACCAAGAGACCCAGTACTTC
CASRNGNQETQYF